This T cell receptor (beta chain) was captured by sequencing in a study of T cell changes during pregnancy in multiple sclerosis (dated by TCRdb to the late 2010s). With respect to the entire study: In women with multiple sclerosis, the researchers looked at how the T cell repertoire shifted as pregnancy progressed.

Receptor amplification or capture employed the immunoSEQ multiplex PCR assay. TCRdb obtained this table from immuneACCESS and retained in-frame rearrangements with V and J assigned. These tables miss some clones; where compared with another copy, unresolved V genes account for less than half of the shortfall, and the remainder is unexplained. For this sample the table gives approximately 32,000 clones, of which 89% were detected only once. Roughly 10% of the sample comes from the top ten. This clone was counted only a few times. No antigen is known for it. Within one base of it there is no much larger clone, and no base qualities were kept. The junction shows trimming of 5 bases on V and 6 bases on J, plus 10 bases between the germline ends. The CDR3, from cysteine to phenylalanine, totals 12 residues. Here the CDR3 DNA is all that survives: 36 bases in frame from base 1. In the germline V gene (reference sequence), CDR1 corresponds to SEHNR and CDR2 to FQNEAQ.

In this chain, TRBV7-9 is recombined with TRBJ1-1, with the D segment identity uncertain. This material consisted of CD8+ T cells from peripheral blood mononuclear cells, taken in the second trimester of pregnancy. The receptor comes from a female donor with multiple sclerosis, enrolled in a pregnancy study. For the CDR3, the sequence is CASSPGTAEAFF. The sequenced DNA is TGTGCCAGCAGCCCAGGCACAGCTGAAGCTTTCTTT.